The present T cell receptor (beta chain) was sequenced within a study of metastatic and nonmetastatic thyroid tumors. About the study: Peripheral blood and tumor or nodule samples from malignant and benign thyroid patients were compared. Study-wide points: The reported finding was significantly higher TCR beta diversity in malignant thyroid tumors relative to benign nodules, in blood and tumor.

Germline CDR1 and CDR2: MGHRA and YSYEKL. The CDR3 runs 14 residues. The V gene lost 0 bases and the J gene lost 6 bases, with 11 bases spanning the gap. All patients were treatment-naive before thyroid surgery. This clone has only one observation. Its antigen is as yet unknown. TCRdb re-called clones via MiXCR from the PCR reads. Among around 23,000 clones listed, less than 25% were seen once. Sequences were obtained from tumor tissue. This sequence was found in a female donor with papillary thyroid cancer or a benign thyroid nodule (not recorded which). Some clones in this sample may be carry-over from other donors' samples. The chain joins TRBV4-1 to TRBJ1-1; unclear D gene. The CDR3 region is CASSQDARAAEAFF. CDR3 in DNA: TGCGCCAGCAGCCAAGATGCTCGGGCGGCTGAAGCTTTCTTT.